Sequencing of this T cell receptor (beta chain) was carried out in a study of blood T cells in healthy people across ages (dated by TCRdb to the mid-2010s). As for the study more broadly: In model experiments, template switching captured about one uniquely barcoded TCR beta cDNA molecule for every two T cells. Age-related changes in TCR beta repertoire diversity were measured in the study by deep sequencing normalized with unique cDNA molecular identifiers. The donors were divided into four age groups: young (average around 16 years), middle-aged (roughly 40), aged (about 62) and long-lived (roughly 86). To avoid experimental bias, donors of different ages were spread randomly across the sequencing lanes. The study analyzed two additional independent replicas of 1 million unique cDNA reads from the same blood draw for two donors, one aged 18 to 29 and one aged 80 or older. What the research found in general, with its limitations: Observed TCR beta diversity per million T cells fell roughly linearly with age, and a significant reduction was already apparent by age roughly 40. Estimates of total diversity based on one million sequenced T cells were regarded as lower bounds and as underestimates. Compared with the aged group, the long-lived group had more naive CD4+ T cells, fewer expanded clones and increased TCR diversity, a pattern suggesting age selection. Conclusive comparison of naive and antigen-experienced compartments was prevented by the profiling of bulk unsorted PBMCs. Donor CMV infection status was unknown, potentially confounding age-related changes in expanded clonotypes. The percentage of naive T cells measured by flow cytometry correlated strongly with observed TCR beta diversity.

V lost 5 bases and J lost 4 bases; the stretch between them is 7 bases long. The CDR3 goes from the cysteine to the phenylalanine over 12 residues. The DNA shown is the 36-base CDR3, in frame from base 1. CDR1 MNHEY and CDR2 SMNVEV were looked up in the germline V gene (reference sequence). This clonotype was seen only a few times. The clone's antigen remains unknown. No qualities accompany the bases; no much larger clone lies one base away. The method behind the library was 5' RACE. Reads for this sample came from an Illumina HiSeq 2500. A second 7 to 11 cycle PCR used a sample-barcoded 5' primer and a J-beta primer mix. A template-switch 5' adaptor carrying 12 random nucleotides introduced a unique molecular identifier onto each TCR beta cDNA molecule. At least 3 million CDR3-containing paired-end reads were obtained from each sample. First-strand cDNA was synthesized from all RNA with the Mint cDNA synthesis kit, primed by a TRBC-specific oligonucleotide. After uracil-DNA glycosylase treatment, a first 18-cycle PCR used universal primers M1SS and BC2_uni_R on all cDNA. The original methods were these. Each sample was normalized by randomly selecting 1 million high-quality reads, each carrying a distinct molecular identifier. Reads sharing molecular identifiers were discarded rather than binned into consensus sequences. MiTCR, run with a Q25 quality threshold and the strictest error-elimination algorithm, handled CDR3 identification, clonotype clustering and error correction. A nonparametric unseen species model with Euler transformation was used to estimate a lower bound on total TCR beta diversity. TCRdb itself trimmed the public reads at Q25 with fastp, ran MiXCR and retained productive beta chains. CDR3 protein duplicates are merged, each entry listing the most common genes and DNA. V and J calls and clone size were set by TCRdb, not the authors. The sample yields about 1.6 million distinct CDR3 sequences; 30% to 35% were counted once. The top ten clonotypes cover around 10% of the sample.

Systemically healthy Caucasian individuals from Russia, over 30 in total and aged roughly 6 to 90 years, were included as donors. About 9.6 milliliters of peripheral blood were collected from each donor into EDTA-treated Vacutainer tubes. Ficoll-Paque density-gradient centrifugation was used to isolate PBMCs, with at least 7 million obtained per sample. Trizol reagent was used to extract total RNA from PBMCs, with at least 5.5 micrograms per sample. The percentages of naive CD45RAhigh/CD27high T cells were determined by flow cytometry on a PBMC aliquot from every donor. The TCR was taken from a woman aged 25 to 39 in good health. Here the chain combines TRBV27 and TRBJ2-3, with the D gene not clear enough to name. The material sequenced was blood. This receptor has the CDR3 CASSPYPDTQYF. At the DNA level, the sequence is TGTGCCAGCAGTCCTTACCCAGATACGCAGTATTTT.